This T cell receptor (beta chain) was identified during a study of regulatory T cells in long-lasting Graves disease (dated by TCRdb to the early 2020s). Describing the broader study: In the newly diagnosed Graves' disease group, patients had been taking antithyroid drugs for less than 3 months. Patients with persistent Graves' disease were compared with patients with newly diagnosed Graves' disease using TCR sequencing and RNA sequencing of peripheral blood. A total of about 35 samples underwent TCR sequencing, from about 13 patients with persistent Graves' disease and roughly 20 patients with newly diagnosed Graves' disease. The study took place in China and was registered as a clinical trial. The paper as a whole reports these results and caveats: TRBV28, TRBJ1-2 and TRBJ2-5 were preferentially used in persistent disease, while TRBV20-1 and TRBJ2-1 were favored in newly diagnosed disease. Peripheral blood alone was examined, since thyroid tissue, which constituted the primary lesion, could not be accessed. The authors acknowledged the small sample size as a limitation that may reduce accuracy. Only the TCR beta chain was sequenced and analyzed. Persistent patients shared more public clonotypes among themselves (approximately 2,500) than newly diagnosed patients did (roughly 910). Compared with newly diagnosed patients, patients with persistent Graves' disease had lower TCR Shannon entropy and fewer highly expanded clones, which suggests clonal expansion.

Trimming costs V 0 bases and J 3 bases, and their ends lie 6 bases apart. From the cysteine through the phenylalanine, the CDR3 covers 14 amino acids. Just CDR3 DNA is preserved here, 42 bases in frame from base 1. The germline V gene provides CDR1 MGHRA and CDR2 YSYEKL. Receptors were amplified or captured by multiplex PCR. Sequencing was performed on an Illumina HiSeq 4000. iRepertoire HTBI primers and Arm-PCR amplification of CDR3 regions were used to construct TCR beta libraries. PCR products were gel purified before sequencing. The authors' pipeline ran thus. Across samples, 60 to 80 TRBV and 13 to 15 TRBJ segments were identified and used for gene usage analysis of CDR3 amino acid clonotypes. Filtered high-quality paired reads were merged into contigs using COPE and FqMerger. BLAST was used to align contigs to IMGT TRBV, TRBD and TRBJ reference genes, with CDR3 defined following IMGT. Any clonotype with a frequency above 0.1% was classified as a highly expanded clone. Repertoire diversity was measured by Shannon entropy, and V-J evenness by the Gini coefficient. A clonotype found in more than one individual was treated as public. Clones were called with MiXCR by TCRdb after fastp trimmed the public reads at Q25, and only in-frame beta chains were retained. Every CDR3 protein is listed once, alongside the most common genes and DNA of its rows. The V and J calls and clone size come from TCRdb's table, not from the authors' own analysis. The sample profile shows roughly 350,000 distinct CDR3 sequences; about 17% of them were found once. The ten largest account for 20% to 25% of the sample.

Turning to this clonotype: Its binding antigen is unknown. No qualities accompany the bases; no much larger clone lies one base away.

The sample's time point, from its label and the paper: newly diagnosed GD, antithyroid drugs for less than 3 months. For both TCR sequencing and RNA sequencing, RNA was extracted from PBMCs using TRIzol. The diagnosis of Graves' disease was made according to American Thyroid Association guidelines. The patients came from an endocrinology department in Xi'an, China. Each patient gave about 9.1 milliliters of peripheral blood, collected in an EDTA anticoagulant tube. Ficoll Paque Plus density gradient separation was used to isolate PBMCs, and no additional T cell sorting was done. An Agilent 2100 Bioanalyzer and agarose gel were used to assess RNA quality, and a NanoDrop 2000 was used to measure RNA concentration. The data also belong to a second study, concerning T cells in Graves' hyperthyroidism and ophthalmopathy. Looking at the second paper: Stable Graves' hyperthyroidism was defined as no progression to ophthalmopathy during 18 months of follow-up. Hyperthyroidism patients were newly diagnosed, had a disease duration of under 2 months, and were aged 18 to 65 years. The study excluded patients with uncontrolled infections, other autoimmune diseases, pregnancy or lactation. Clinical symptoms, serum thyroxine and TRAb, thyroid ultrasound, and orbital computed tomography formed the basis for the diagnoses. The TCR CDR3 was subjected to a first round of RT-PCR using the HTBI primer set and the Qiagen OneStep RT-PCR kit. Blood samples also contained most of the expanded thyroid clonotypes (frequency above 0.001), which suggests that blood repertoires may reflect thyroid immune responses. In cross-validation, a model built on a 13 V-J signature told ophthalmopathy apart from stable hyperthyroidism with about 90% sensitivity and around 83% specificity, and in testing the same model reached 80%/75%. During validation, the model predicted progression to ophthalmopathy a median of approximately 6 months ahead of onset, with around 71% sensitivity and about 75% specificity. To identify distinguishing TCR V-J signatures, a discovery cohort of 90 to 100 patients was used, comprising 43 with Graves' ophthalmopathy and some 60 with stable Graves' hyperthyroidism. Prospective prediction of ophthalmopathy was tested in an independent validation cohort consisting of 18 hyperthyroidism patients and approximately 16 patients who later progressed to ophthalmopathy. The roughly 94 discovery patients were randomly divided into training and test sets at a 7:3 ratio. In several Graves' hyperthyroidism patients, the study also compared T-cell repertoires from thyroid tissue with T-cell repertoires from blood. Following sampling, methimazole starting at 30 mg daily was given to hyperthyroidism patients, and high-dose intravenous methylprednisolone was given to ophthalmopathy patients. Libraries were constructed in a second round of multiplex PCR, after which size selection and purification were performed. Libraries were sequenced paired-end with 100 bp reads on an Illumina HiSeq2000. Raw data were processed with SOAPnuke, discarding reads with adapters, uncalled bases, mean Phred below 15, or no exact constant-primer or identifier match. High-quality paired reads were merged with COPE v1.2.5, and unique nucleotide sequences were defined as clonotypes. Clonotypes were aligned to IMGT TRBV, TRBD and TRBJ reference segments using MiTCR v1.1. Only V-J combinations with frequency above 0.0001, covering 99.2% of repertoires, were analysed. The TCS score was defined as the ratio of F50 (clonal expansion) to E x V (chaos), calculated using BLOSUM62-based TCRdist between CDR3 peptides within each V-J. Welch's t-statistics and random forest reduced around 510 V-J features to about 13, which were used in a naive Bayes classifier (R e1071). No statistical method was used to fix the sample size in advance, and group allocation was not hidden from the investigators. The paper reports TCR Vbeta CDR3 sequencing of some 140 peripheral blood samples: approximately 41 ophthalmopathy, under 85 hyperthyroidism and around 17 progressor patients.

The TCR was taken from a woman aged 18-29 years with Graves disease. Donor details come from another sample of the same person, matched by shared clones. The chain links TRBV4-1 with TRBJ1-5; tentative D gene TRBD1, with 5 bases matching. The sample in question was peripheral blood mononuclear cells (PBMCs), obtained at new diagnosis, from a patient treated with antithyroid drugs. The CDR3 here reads CASSQEQANQPQHF. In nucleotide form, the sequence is TGCGCCAGCAGCCAAGAACAGGCCAATCAGCCCCAGCATTTT.